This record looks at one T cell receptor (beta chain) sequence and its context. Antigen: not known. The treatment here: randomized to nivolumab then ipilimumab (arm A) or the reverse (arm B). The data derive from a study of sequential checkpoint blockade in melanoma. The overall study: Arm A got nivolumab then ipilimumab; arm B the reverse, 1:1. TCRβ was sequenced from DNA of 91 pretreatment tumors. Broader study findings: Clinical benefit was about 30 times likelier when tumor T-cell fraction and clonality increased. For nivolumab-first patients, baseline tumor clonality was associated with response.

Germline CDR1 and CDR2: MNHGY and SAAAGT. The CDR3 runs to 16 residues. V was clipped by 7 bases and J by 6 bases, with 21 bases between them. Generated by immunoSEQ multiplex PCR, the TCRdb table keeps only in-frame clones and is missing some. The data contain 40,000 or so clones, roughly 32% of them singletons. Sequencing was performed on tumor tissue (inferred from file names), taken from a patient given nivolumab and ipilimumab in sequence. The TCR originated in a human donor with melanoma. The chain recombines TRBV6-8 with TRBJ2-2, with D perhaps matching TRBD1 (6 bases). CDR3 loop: CASKGQPFPLPGELFF. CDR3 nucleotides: TGTGCCAGCAAAGGACAGCCCTTCCCCTTACCCGGGGAGCTGTTTTTT.